A single sample is the source of the 3 T cell receptor beta chains below, sequenced in a study of cytomegalovirus exposure and HLA in healthy donors. It was with 60 Vbeta and 13 Jbeta primers that the PCR ran. Only in-frame clones appear in the TCRdb table, and some are missing; sequencing was by immunoSEQ multiplex PCR. The sample has about 190,000 clones, 65% to 80% seen once. The sample taken for sequencing was PBMCs. The receptors derive from a man under 40 in good health and CMV-seropositive.

V and J are TRBV7-2 and TRBJ2-5, with 7 nucleotides matching TRBD2. The V gene end was trimmed by 4 bases and the J gene end by 1 base; junction bases not matched to a gene: 12. The CDR3 spans 17 residues. Germline CDR1 reads SGHTA; CDR2 reads FQGNSA. The CDR3 nucleotides read TGTGCCAGCAGCTACCCCGGGTCCGGGACTACCCAAGAGACCCAGTACTTC. Its translation: CASSYPGSGTTQETQYF.

This clone was counted a single time. V and J are TRBV7-2 and TRBJ2-7; a possible D gene is TRBD2 (5 bases). CDR3 length: 15 amino acids. Germline V CDR1 and CDR2: SGHTA, FQGNSA. Trimming removed 1 base at V and 7 bases at J, with 17 bases between. The chain's CDR3 is CASSLVSPGRGEQYF. For the CDR3, the DNA is TGTGCCAGCAGCTTAGTCTCCCCCGGGCGAGGGGAGCAGTACTTC. The full variable domain, completed using reference TRBV7-2 and TRBJ2-7, is GAGVSQSPSNKVTEKGKDVELRCDPISGHTALYWYRQSLGQGLEFLIYFQGNSAPDKSGLPSDRFSAERTGGSVSTLTIQRTQQEDSAVYLCASSLVSPGRGEQYFGPGTRLTVT.

The rearrangement joins TRBV5-1 to TRBJ1-1; TRBD1 matches 9 bases. The CDR3 is made up of 15 amino acids. CDR1 and CDR2 (germline): SGHRS, YFSETQ. Trimming cost V 4 bases and J 3 bases; bases outside gene matches: 7. Here the CDR3 reads CASSSSGTGYTEAFF. The CDR3 coding sequence is TGCGCCAGCAGCAGTTCCGGGACAGGGTACACTGAAGCTTTCTTT.